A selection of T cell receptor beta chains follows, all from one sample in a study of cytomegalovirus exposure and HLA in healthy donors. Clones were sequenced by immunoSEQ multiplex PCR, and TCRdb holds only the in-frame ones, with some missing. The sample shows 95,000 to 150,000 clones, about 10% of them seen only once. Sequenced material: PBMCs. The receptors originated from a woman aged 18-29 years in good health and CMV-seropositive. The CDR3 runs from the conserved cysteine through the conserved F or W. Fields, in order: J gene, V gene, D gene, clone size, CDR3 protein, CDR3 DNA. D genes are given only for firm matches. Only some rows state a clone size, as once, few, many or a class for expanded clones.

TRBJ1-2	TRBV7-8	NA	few	CASSFPDNYGYTF	TGTGCCAGCAGCTTCCCAGATAACTATGGCTACACCTTC
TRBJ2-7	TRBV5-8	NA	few	CASSLGGTPVWEQYF	TGTGCCAGCAGCTTGGGGGGGACACCTGTCTGGGAGCAGTACTTC
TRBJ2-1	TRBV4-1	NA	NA	CASSPTRGDEQFF	TGCGCCAGCAGCCCGACTAGGGGAGATGAGCAGTTCTTC
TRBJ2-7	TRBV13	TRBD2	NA	CASSSGLVSYEQYF	TGTGCCAGCAGTTCAGGACTAGTCTCCTACGAGCAGTACTTC
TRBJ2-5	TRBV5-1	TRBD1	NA	CASSLGTRDRGIGETQYF	TGCGCCAGCAGCTTGGGCACCCGGGACAGGGGGATTGGGGAGACCCAGTACTTC
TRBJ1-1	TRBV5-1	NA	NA	CASSLSRGNTEAFF	TGCGCCAGCAGCTTGAGCAGGGGTAACACTGAAGCTTTCTTT
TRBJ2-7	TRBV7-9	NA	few	CASSAVSGQSSYEQYF	TGTGCCAGCAGCGCGGTCTCTGGCCAGAGCTCCTACGAGCAGTACTTC
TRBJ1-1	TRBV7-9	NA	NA	CASEGDTEAFF	TGTGCCAGCGAGGGAGACACTGAAGCTTTCTTT
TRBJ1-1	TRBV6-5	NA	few	CASRDSLNTEAFF	TGTGCCAGCAGAGACAGTCTGAACACTGAAGCTTTCTTT
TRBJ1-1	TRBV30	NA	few	CAWRGWGSNTEAFF	TGTGCCTGGAGAGGGTGGGGCTCGAACACTGAAGCTTTCTTT
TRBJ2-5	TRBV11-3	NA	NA	CASSLAVMYQETQYF	TGTGCCAGCAGCTTAGCCGTTATGTACCAAGAGACCCAGTACTTC
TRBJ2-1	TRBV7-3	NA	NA	CASSLSASARQFF	TGTGCCAGCAGCTTATCGGCTAGCGCCAGGCAGTTCTTC
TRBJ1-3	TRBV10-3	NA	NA	CAISTPGSGNTIYF	TGTGCCATCAGTACACCAGGTTCTGGAAACACCATATATTTT
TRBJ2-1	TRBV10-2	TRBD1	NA	CASSDPGGASEQFF	TGCGCCAGCAGTGATCCAGGGGGCGCGTCTGAGCAGTTCTTC
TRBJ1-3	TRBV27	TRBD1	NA	CASSLSQGDTIYF	TGTGCCAGCAGTTTATCACAGGGGGACACCATATATTTT
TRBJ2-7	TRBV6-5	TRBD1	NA	CASSSPRGLHEQYF	TGTGCCAGCAGCTCCCCCAGGGGGCTCCACGAGCAGTACTTC
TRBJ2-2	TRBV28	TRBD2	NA	CASSLGGIGGELFF	TGTGCCAGCAGTTTGGGGGGGATCGGCGGGGAGCTGTTTTTT
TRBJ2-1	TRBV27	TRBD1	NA	CASRSGTGYNEQFF	TGTGCCAGCAGATCCGGGACAGGATACAATGAGCAGTTCTTC